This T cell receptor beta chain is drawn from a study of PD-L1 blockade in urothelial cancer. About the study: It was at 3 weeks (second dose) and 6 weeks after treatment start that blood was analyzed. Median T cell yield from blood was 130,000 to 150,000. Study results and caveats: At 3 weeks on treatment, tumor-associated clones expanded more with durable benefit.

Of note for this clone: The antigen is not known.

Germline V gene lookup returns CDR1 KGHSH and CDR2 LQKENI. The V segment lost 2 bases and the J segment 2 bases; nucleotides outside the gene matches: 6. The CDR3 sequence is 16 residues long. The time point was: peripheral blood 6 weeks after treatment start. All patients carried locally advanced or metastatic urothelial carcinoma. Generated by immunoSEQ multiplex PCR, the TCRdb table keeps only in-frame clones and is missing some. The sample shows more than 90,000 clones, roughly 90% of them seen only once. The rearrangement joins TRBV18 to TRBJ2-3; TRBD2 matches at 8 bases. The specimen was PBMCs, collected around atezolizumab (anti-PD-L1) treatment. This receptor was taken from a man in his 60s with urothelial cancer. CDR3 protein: CASSPISGVNTDTQYF. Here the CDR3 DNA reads TGTGCCAGCTCACCAATTAGCGGGGTTAACACAGATACGCAGTATTTT. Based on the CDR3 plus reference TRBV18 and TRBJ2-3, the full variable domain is NAGVMQNPRHLVRRRGQEARLRCSPMKGHSHVYWYRQLPEEGLKFMVYLQKENIIDESGMPKERFSAEFPKEGPSILRIQQVVRGDSAAYFCASSPISGVNTDTQYFGPGTRLTVL.